What follows is one TCR beta chain and its context. This clonotype was observed at least ten times. No antigen is known for it. The sample holds no much larger clone one base away, and base qualities are not on file. The library was prepared using multiplex PCR. The listed sequencing device is Illumina HiSeq 4000. CDR3 regions were amplified by Arm-PCR with iRepertoire HTBI primers to construct TCR beta libraries. PCR products were gel purified before sequencing. On the study's bioinformatics: Gene usage analysis of CDR3 amino acid clonotypes used the 60 to 75 TRBV and more than 13 TRBJ segments found across samples. COPE and FqMerger were used to merge filtered high-quality paired reads into contigs. Contigs were aligned with BLAST to IMGT TRBV, TRBD and TRBJ reference genes, and CDR3 was defined per IMGT. Any clonotype with a frequency above 0.1% was classified as a highly expanded clone. Shannon entropy was used to measure repertoire diversity, and the Gini coefficient was used to measure V-J evenness. A clonotype found in more than one individual was treated as public. Starting from the raw public reads, TCRdb applied fastp trimming at Q25, assembled clones with MiXCR and retained in-frame beta chains. All rows with the same CDR3 protein become a single entry with the most common DNA and genes. TCRdb's processing, not the authors', yielded these V and J calls. The table for this sample lists around 400,000 distinct CDR3 sequences; more than 20% of them were counted only once. Clones ranked in the top ten supply 25% to 30% of the sample.

The entry originates in a study of regulatory T cells in long-lasting Graves disease (TCRdb year 2021). For the wider study: To count as having persistent Graves' disease, a patient had to have received antithyroid drug treatment for over 5 years with TSH receptor autoantibodies remaining persistently positive. Patients with persistent Graves' disease were compared with patients with newly diagnosed Graves' disease using TCR sequencing and RNA sequencing of peripheral blood. The study was registered as a clinical trial and conducted in China. TCR sequencing covered 13 persistent and around 20 newly diagnosed Graves' disease patients, around 35 samples in total. In the clinical cohort, patients with persistent Graves' disease had used antithyroid drugs for an average of about 9.3 years. General findings and caveats noted by the study authors: More public clonotypes were shared among persistent patients (around 2,600) than among newly diagnosed patients (roughly 1,000). Persistent disease showed preferential use of TRBV28, TRBJ1-2 and TRBJ2-5, whereas newly diagnosed disease favored TRBV20-1 and TRBJ2-1. Peripheral blood alone was examined, since thyroid tissue, which constituted the primary lesion, could not be accessed. Compared with newly diagnosed patients, persistent Graves' disease patients had lower TCR Shannon entropy and fewer highly expanded clones, which suggests clonal expansion. The authors acknowledged the small sample size as a limitation that may reduce accuracy. Sequencing and analysis were limited to the TCR beta chain.

The time point label on this specimen signifies: persistent/refractory GD, antithyroid drugs over 5 years with positive TRAb. For both TCR sequencing and RNA sequencing, RNA was extracted from PBMCs using TRIzol. Graves' disease was diagnosed according to American Thyroid Association guidelines. Recruitment of patients was carried out at an endocrinology department in Xi'an, China. Each patient gave approximately 8.8 milliliters of peripheral blood, collected in an EDTA anticoagulant tube. Ficoll Paque Plus density gradient separation was used to isolate PBMCs, and no additional T cell sorting was done. An Agilent 2100 Bioanalyzer and agarose gel were used to check RNA quality, and a NanoDrop 2000 was used to measure RNA concentration. A distance of 7 bases separates the germline ends of V and J, which lose 3 bases and 2 bases respectively. Sequences WSHSY (CDR1) and SAAADI (CDR2) are obtained from the germline V gene. From its cysteine to its phenylalanine, the CDR3 spans 13 amino acids. Here the CDR3 DNA is all that survives: 39 bases in frame from base 1.

The sample consisted of peripheral blood mononuclear cells (PBMCs), taken when the disease was refractory, from a patient treated with antithyroid drugs. The TCR comes from a woman aged 40 to 50 with Graves disease. Donor details come from another sample of the same person, matched by shared clones. The rearrangement combines TRBV10-2 with TRBJ2-5; the D gene cannot be resolved reliably. The CDR3 here reads CASSEYQQETQYF. DNA sequence: TGCGCCAGCAGTGAATACCAGCAAGAGACCCAGTACTTC.